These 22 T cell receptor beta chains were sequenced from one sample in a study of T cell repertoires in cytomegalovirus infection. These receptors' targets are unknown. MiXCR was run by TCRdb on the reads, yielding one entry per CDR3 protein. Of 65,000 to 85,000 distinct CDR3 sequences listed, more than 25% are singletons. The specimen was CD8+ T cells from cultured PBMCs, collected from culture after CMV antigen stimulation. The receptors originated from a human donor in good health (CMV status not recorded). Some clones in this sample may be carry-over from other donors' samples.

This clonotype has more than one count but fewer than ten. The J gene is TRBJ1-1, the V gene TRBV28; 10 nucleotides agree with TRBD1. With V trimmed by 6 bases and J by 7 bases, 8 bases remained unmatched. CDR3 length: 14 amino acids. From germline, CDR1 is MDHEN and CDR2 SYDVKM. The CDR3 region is CASSMTGGLGEAFF. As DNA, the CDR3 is TGTGCCAGCAGCATGACAGGGGGCCTGGGTGAAGCTTTCTTT.

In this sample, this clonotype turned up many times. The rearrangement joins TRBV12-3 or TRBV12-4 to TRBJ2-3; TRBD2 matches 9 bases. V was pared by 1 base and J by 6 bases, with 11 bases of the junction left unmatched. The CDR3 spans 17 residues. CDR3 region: CASSLEGYASGDDTQYF. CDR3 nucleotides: TGTGCCAGCAGTTTAGAGGGGTATGCTAGCGGGGATGATACGCAGTATTTT.

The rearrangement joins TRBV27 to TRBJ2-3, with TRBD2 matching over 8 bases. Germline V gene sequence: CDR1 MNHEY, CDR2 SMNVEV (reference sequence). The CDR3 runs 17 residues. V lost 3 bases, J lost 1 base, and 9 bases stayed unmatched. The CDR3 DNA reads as TGTGCCAGCAGTTTTTTGTCAGCGGGGGTTGGCACAGATACGCAGTATTTT. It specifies CASSFLSAGVGTDTQYF.

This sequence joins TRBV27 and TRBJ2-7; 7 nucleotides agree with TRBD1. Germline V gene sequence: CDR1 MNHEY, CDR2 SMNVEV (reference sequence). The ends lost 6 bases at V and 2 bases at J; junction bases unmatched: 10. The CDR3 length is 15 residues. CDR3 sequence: CASRPDSGTAYEQYF. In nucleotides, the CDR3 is TGTGCCAGCAGGCCGGACTCCGGGACAGCCTACGAGCAGTACTTC.

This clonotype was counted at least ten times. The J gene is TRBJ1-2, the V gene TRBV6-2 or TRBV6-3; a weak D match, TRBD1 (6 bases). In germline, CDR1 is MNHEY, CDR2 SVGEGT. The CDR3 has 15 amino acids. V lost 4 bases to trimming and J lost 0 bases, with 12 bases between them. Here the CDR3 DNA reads TGTGCCAGCAGTTTGGACAGATCAGCTAACTATGGCTACACCTTC. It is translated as CASSLDRSANYGYTF.

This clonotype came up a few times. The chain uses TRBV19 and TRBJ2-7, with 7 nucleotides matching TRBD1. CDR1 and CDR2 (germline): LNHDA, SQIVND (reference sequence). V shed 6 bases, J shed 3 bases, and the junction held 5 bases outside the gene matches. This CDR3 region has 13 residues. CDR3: CASSGDSFYEQYF. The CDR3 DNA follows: TGTGCCAGTAGCGGGGACAGCTTCTACGAGCAGTACTTC.

The CDR3 DNA reads TGCGCCAGCAGCCAAGGGAATAGCGGGAGCTACAATGAGCAGTTCTTC. As protein: CASSQGNSGSYNEQFF. V is TRBV4-3 and J is TRBJ2-1; 9 bases are a match to TRBD2. The CDR3 totals 16 residues. Germline CDR1 LGHNA, CDR2 YSLEER. The V and J ends lost 1 base and 3 bases, in that order; junction bases with no gene match: 4.

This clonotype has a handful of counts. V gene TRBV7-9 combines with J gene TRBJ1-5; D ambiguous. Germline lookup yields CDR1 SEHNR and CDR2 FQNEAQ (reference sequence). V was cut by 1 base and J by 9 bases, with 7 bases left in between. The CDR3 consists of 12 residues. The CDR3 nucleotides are TGTGCCAGCAGCTTAGGTGGGCGGCCCCAGCATTTT. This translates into CASSLGGRPQHF.

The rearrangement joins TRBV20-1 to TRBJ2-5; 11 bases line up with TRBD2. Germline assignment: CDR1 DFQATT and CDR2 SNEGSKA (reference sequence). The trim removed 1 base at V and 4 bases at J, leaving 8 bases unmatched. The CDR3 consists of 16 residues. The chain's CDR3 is CSARGPGLAVGETQYF. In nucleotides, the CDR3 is TGCAGTGCTAGAGGTCCGGGACTAGCGGTAGGAGAGACCCAGTACTTC.

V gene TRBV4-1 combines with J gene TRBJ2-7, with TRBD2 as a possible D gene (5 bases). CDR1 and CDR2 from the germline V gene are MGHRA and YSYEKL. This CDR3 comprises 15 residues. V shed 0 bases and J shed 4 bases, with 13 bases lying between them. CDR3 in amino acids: CASSQDAGRGYEQYF. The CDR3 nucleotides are TGCGCCAGCAGCCAAGATGCGGGTCGGGGATACGAGCAGTACTTC.

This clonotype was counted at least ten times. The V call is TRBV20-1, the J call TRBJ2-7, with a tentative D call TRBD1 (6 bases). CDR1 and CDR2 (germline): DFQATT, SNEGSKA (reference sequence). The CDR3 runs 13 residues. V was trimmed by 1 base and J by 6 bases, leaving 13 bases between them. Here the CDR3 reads CSARVPQGPEQYF. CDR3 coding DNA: TGCAGTGCTAGAGTTCCACAGGGCCCCGAGCAGTACTTC.

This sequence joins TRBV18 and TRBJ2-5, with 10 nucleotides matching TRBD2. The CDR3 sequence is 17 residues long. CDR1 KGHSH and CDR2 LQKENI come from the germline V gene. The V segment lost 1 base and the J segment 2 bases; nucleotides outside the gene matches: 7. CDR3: CASSPQRLAGEQETQYF. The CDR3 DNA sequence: TGTGCCAGCTCACCACAGAGACTAGCGGGCGAACAAGAGACCCAGTACTTC.

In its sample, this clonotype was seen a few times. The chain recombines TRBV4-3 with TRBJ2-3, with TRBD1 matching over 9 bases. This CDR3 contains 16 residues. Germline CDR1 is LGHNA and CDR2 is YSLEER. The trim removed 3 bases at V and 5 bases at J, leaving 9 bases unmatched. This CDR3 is CASSHLDRGTQDTQYF. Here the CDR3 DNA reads TGCGCCAGCAGCCACCTGGACAGGGGAACACAAGATACGCAGTATTTT.

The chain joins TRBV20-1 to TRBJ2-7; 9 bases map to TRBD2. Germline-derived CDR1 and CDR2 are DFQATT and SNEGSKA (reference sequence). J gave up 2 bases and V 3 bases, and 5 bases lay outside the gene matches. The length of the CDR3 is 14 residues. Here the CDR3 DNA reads TGCAGTGCTAGTGCCGGGACTAGCCCCTACGAGCAGTACTTC. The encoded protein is CSASAGTSPYEQYF.

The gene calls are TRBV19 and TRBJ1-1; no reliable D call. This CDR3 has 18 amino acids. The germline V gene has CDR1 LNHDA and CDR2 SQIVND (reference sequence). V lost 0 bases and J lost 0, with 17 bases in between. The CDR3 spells CASSIEGTRATMNTEAFF. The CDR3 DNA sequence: TGTGCCAGTAGTATAGAAGGAACTAGAGCGACCATGAACACTGAAGCTTTCTTT.

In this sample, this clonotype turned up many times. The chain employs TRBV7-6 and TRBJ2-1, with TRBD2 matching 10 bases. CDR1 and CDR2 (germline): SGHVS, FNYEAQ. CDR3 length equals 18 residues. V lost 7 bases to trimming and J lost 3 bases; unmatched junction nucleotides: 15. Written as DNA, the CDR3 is TGTGCCAGCACCCTCTCTATCGGGCTAGCGGGGGACTACAATGAGCAGTTCTTC. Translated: CASTLSIGLAGDYNEQFF.

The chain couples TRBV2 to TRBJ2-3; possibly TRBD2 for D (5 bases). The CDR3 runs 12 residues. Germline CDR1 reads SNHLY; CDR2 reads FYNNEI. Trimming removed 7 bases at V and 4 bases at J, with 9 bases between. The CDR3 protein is CASIGSADTQYF. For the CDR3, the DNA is TGTGCCAGCATTGGGAGCGCAGATACGCAGTATTTT.

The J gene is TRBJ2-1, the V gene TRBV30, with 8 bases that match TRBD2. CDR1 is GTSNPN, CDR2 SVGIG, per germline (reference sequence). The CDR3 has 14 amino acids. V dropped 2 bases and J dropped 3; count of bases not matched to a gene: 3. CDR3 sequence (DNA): TGTGCCTGGAGTCTCGGGACTAGCTACAATGAGCAGTTCTTC. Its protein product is CAWSLGTSYNEQFF. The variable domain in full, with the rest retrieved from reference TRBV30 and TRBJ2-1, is SQTIHQWPATLVQPVGSPLSLECTVEGTSNPNLYWYRQAAGRGLQLLFYSVGIGQISSEVPQNLSASRPQDRQFILSSKKLLLSDSGFYLCAWSLGTSYNEQFFGPGTRLTVL.

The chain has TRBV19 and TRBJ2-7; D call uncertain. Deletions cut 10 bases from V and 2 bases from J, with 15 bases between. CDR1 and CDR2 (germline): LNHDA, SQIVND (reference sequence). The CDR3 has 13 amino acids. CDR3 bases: TGTGCCACAAAATCCCGGCAGACCTACGAGCAGTACTTC. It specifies CATKSRQTYEQYF. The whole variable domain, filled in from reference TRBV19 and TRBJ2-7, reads DGGITQSPKYLFRKEGQNVTLSCEQNLNHDAMYWYRQDPGQGLRLIYYSQIVNDFQKGDIAEGYSVSREKKESFPLTVTSAQKNPTAFYLCATKSRQTYEQYFGPGTRLTVT.

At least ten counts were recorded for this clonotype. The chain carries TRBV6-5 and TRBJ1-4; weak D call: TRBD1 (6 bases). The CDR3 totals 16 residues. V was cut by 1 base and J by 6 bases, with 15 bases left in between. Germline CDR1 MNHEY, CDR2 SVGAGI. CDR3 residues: CASSYLQGGVDEKLFF. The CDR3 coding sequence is TGTGCCAGCAGTTACTTACAGGGTGGTGTCGATGAAAAACTGTTTTTT.

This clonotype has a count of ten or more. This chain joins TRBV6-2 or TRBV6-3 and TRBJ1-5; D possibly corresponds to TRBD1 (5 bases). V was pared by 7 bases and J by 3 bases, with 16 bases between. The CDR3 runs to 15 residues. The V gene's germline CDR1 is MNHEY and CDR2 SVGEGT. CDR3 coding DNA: TGTGCCAGCACCCGGGGAGGACAAGTCAATCAGCCCCAGCATTTT. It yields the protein CASTRGGQVNQPQHF.

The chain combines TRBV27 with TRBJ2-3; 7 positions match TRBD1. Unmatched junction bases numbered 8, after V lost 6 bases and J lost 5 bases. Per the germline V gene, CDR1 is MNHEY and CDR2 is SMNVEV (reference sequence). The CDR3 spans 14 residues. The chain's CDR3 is CASRRQGEVDTQYF. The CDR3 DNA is TGTGCCAGCAGGCGACAGGGAGAAGTAGATACGCAGTATTTT.